The 22 T cell receptor beta chains reported below all come from one sample, sequenced in a study of metastatic and nonmetastatic thyroid tumors. TCRdb re-analyzed the PCR reads using MiXCR. The sample lists over 6,500 clones; less than 35% were seen once. Thyroid surgery was preceded by no treatment in any patient. The sequenced material came from tumor tissue. Receptors originate from a female donor with papillary thyroid cancer or a benign thyroid nodule (not recorded which). Some clones in this sample may be carry-over from other donors' samples.

For this clone: A much more abundant neighbour one base away suggests this may be a read error. The CDR3 DNA follows: TGTGCCAGCAGGTCGGGAGGGCCGGTAGATACGCAGTATTTT. Its translation is CASRSGGPVDTQYF. This chain links TRBV12-3 or TRBV12-4 with TRBJ2-3, with TRBD2 identical over 8 bases. V was pared by 6 bases and J by 5 bases, with 7 bases of the junction left unmatched. The CDR3 sequence is 14 residues long.

In this sample, this clone is large. The V gene is TRBV6-4, the J gene TRBJ2-1; 11 bases line up with TRBD2. Trimming removed 2 bases from V and 0 bases from J; junction bases left unmatched: 0. The length of the CDR3 is 16 residues. CDR1 is MRHNA and CDR2 is SNTAGT in the germline V gene. CDR3 in amino acids: CASSDTSGSSYNEQFF. Written as DNA, the CDR3 is TGTGCCAGCAGTGACACTAGCGGGAGCTCCTACAATGAGCAGTTCTTC.

In this sample, this clone is medium-sized. The chain joins TRBV20-1 to TRBJ2-1; possibly TRBD2 for D (5 bases). The germline gives CDR1 DFQATT, CDR2 SNEGSKA (reference sequence). This CDR3 has 14 amino acids. Trimming left V 3 bases short and J 4 bases short, with 13 bases between. DNA of the CDR3: TGCAGTGCTAGTTGGTGGCGGGTGTACAATGAGCAGTTCTTC. Its protein product is CSASWWRVYNEQFF.

This rearrangement joins TRBV5-5 to TRBJ2-2; D remains ambiguous. CDR3 length: 15 residues. Germline V gene sequence: CDR1 SGHKS, CDR2 YYEKEE (reference sequence). The ends were cut back, 0 bases at V and 2 bases at J, with 8 bases in the middle. The CDR3 DNA reads as TGTGCCAGCAGCTTGGGTGCTCTAAACACCGGGGAGCTGTTTTTT. Protein: CASSLGALNTGELFF.

On this clone itself: At one boundary the junction diverges from the germline segment, which might be a read error. The rearrangement uses TRBV5-1 and TRBJ2-6; the D gene could be TRBD1 or TRBD2 (5 bases each). Germline lookup yields CDR1 SGHRS and CDR2 YFSETQ. This CDR3 region has 16 residues. CDR3 coding DNA: TGCGCCGGCAGCTTGGGGTGGGAGTCTGGGGCCAACGTCCCGACTTTC. It translates to CAGSLGWESGANVPTF.

The rearrangement joins TRBV30 to TRBJ1-5, with D uncertain. The CDR3 length is 13 residues. The germline gives CDR1 GTSNPN, CDR2 SVGIG (reference sequence). Trimming left V 3 bases short and J 0 bases short, with 6 bases between. CDR3 sequence (DNA): TGTGCCTGGAGACAGTATAGCAATCAGCCCCAGCATTTT. The encoded protein is CAWRQYSNQPQHF.

This clone occurred a few times. V gene TRBV2 combines with J gene TRBJ1-4, with D possibly TRBD1 on 6 matching bases. CDR3 length: 15 amino acids. V was shortened by 1 base and J by 7 bases, with 13 bases between the two germline ends. Germline lookup yields CDR1 SNHLY and CDR2 FYNNEI. The CDR3 is CASSEGLGAGEKLFF. In nucleotides, the CDR3 is TGTGCCAGCAGTGAAGGGTTGGGGGCAGGTGAAAAACTGTTTTTT.

CDR3: CASSLGGNYEQYF. CDR3 sequence (DNA): TGTGCCAGCAGCTTGGGCGGGAACTACGAGCAGTACTTC. The chain couples TRBV5-5 to TRBJ2-7, with D perhaps matching TRBD2 (6 bases). The CDR3 sequence is 13 residues long. Trimming took off 0 bases at V and 3 bases at J, with 7 bases between the two ends. Germline V gives CDR1 SGHKS, CDR2 YYEKEE (reference sequence). Full variable domain (rest looked up from reference TRBV5-5 and TRBJ2-7): DAGVTQSPTHLIKTRGQQVTLRCSPISGHKSVSWYQQVLGQGPQFIFQYYEKEERGRGNFPDRFSARQFPNYSSELNVNALLLGDSALYLCASSLGGNYEQYFGPGTRLTVT.

This clone was counted a few times. The rearrangement uses TRBV6-1 and TRBJ1-5; D gene uncertain. V was shortened by 6 bases and J by 0 bases, with 12 bases between the two germline ends. Looked up from germline, CDR1 is MNHNS and CDR2 is SASEGT. This CDR3 contains 15 residues. The chain's CDR3 is CASRPVHFSNQPQHF. In DNA, the CDR3 is TGTGCCAGCAGACCCGTACATTTTAGCAATCAGCCCCAGCATTTT.

This clone was counted only a few times. The rearrangement links TRBV20-1 to TRBJ2-3, with D perhaps matching TRBD1 or TRBD2 (5 bases each). V gave up 5 bases and J gave up 0 bases, with 15 bases separating them. Germline V gene sequence: CDR1 DFQATT, CDR2 SNEGSKA (reference sequence). This CDR3 has 15 residues. CDR3 residues: CSAASIRDSTDTQYF. CDR3 in DNA: TGCAGTGCTGCGTCCATCCGGGACAGCACAGATACGCAGTATTTT.

This clone came up a few times. The chain couples TRBV11-3 to TRBJ1-2; tentatively, D is TRBD1 (5 bases). Germline CDR1 and CDR2: SGHNT and YENEEA. The CDR3 totals 15 residues. Trimming shortened V by 2 bases and J by 4 bases, and 14 bases separated the two germline ends. CDR3: CASSLQSSGGYGYTF. For the CDR3, the DNA is TGTGCCAGCAGCTTACAATCATCGGGGGGCTATGGCTACACCTTC.

This clone showed up just a few times. The gene calls are TRBV7-6 and TRBJ1-1; D is undetermined. Germline V gene data show CDR1 as SGHVS and CDR2 as FNYEAQ. Deletions cut 2 bases from V and 0 bases from J, with 4 bases between. The CDR3 runs to 13 residues. CDR3 bases: TGTGCCAGCAGCTTACAGCTGAACACTGAAGCTTTCTTT. Translating it yields CASSLQLNTEAFF.

The chain recombines TRBV2 with TRBJ1-1; D is perhaps TRBD1 (5 bases). V lost 7 bases to trimming and J lost 3 bases, with 12 bases between them. Germline V gene lookup returns CDR1 SNHLY and CDR2 FYNNEI. This CDR3 has 13 amino acids. The CDR3 sequence: CASMRTQDTEAFF. CDR3 DNA sequence: TGTGCCAGCATGCGGACACAGGACACTGAAGCTTTCTTT. The variable domain in full, completed from reference TRBV2 and TRBJ1-1, reads EPEVTQTPSHQVTQMGQEVILRCVPISNHLYFYWYRQILGQKVEFLVSFYNNEISEKSEIFDDQFSVERPDGSNFTLKIRSTKLEDSAMYFCASMRTQDTEAFFGQGTRLTVV.

The chain uses TRBV11-2 and TRBJ2-7, with TRBD2 identical over 10 bases. The CDR3 length is 16 residues. Germline V lookup: CDR1 SGHAT, CDR2 FQNNGV. Trimming took 5 bases from V and 5 from J; bases not matched to a gene: 12. The CDR3 reads CASSPGGASGSDEQYF. In nucleotides, the CDR3 is TGTGCCAGCAGCCCCGGGGGGGCTAGCGGGAGTGACGAGCAGTACTTC. Drawing the rest from reference TRBV11-2 and TRBJ2-7, the complete variable domain is EAGVAQSPRYKIIEKRQSVAFWCNPISGHATLYWYQQILGQGPKLLIQFQNNGVVDDSQLPKDRFSAERLKGVDSTLKIQPAKLEDSAVYLCASSPGGASGSDEQYFGPGTRLTVT.

A word on this clone: Compared with germline, one end of the junction differs, possibly owing to a read error. V and J are TRBV6-1 and TRBJ2-7; weak D call: TRBD2 (6 bases). In germline, CDR1 is MNHNS, CDR2 SASEGT. The CDR3 contains 15 residues. CDR3 DNA sequence: TGTGCCAGCAGGGAAGGTCCCGGGAGTTATTACGAGCAGTACTTC. Amino acid sequence: CASREGPGSYYEQYF.

This clone was observed a few times. The V gene is TRBV12-5, the J gene TRBJ1-2; possible D gene TRBD1, 5 bases. The germline V and J ends were trimmed by 0 bases and 5 bases, with 10 bases remaining between them. CDR3 length: 14 residues. Germline V gives CDR1 LGHNT, CDR2 FRNRAP. CDR3 DNA: TGTGCTAGTGGTTTGGTACCAGGACAATATGGCTACACCTTC. Its protein product is CASGLVPGQYGYTF.

The rearrangement uses TRBV20-1 and TRBJ1-4, with D maybe TRBD1 (6 bases). Trimming left V 0 bases short and J 3 bases short, with 11 bases between. Germline CDR1 DFQATT, CDR2 SNEGSKA (reference sequence). The CDR3 is 15 amino acids. The CDR3 protein is CSARDPRGSNEKLFF. The CDR3 region has the DNA TGCAGTGCTAGAGATCCCAGGGGTTCTAATGAAAAACTGTTTTTT.

V and J are TRBV28 and TRBJ2-7, with TRBD2 matching 10 bases. The CDR3 covers 18 residues. Germline V gene sequence: CDR1 MDHEN, CDR2 SYDVKM. V lost 0 bases and J lost 2; bases outside the gene matches: 10. The CDR3 bases are TGTGCCAGCAGTTTATGGCACCCCCCTAGCGGGAGACCCTACGAGCAGTACTTC. Protein product: CASSLWHPPSGRPYEQYF.

This clone was seen a handful of times. The rearrangement uses TRBV6-4 and TRBJ2-7; 8 bases are a match to TRBD2. Germline V gene data show CDR1 as MRHNA and CDR2 as SNTAGT. The CDR3 runs to 12 residues. With V trimmed by 7 bases and J by 6 bases, 5 bases remained unmatched. This chain's CDR3 is CASISSGSEQYF. In DNA form, the CDR3 reads TGTGCCAGCATTTCAAGCGGGAGCGAGCAGTACTTC.

This chain connects TRBV6-4 to TRBJ1-2; 8 bases are a match to TRBD1. CDR1 is MRHNA, CDR2 SNTAGT, per germline. CDR3 size: 14 residues. With 2 bases clipped from V and 6 bases from J, the junction kept 5 bases outside the gene matches. For the CDR3, the DNA is TGTGCCAGCAGTGACGGGCGACAGGGGAATGGCTACACCTTC. It encodes CASSDGRQGNGYTF.

This clone was counted a few times. V gene TRBV27 combines with J gene TRBJ2-7; the D gene is possibly TRBD1 (5 bases). There are 13 residues in the CDR3. CDR1 is MNHEY, CDR2 SMNVEV, per germline (reference sequence). The V end lost 5 bases, the J end lost 5 bases, and 13 bases lay between the germline ends. The CDR3 DNA reads TGTGCCAGCAGTCTCGCAGGGTCCCACGAGCAGTACTTC. This translates into CASSLAGSHEQYF.

With regard to this clone: Other DNA sequences in the same sample also yield this CDR3. The genes are TRBV11-1 and TRBJ2-7; 7 nucleotides line up with TRBD1. CDR3 length equals 15 residues. The J segment lost 1 base and the V segment lost 2 bases, leaving 5 bases of the junction unmatched. Per the germline V gene, CDR1 is SGHAT and CDR2 is FQDESV (reference sequence). CDR3 protein: CASSLWTGESYEQYF. The CDR3 nucleotides read TGTGCCAGCAGCTTATGGACAGGAGAATCCTACGAGCAGTACTTC.